What follows are 26 T cell receptor beta chains derived from one specimen sequenced in a study of human thymus T cells. Libraries were prepared by immunoSEQ multiplex PCR; TCRdb keeps only in-frame clonotypes and omits some of them. The profile shows about 46,000 clones, 95% of them singletons. The sample comprised blood. These receptors were collected from a girl less than two years old with a congenital heart defect but otherwise immunologically healthy.

V usage is TRBV5-6 and J usage is TRBJ1-1; D gene ambiguous. The germline V and J ends were trimmed by 2 bases and 0 bases, with 11 bases remaining between them. This CDR3 is built from 15 residues. Germline assignment: CDR1 SGHDT and CDR2 YYEEEE. DNA for the CDR3: TGTGCCAGCAGCTTCCGGCAGGAGATGAACACTGAAGCTTTCTTT. It yields the protein CASSFRQEMNTEAFF.

The CDR3 sequence is CASSFLPGGGETQYF. The CDR3 DNA reads TGTGCCAGCAGCTTCCTTCCGGGAGGGGGAGAGACCCAGTACTTC. J is TRBJ2-5 and V is TRBV7-9, with 8 bases lining up with TRBD2. This CDR3 has 15 amino acids. The V and J ends lost 3 bases and 4 bases, in that order; junction bases with no gene match: 7. The V gene's germline CDR1 is SEHNR and CDR2 FQNEAQ (reference sequence).

The chain links TRBV29-1 to TRBJ2-5; TRBD2 matches at 8 bases. Germline CDR1 and CDR2: SQVTM and ANQGSEA. The CDR3 runs to 14 residues. The V segment lost 3 bases and the J segment 1 base; nucleotides outside the gene matches: 4. CDR3 amino acids: CSVEAGGTQETQYF. In DNA form, the CDR3 reads TGCAGCGTTGAGGCGGGGGGAACCCAAGAGACCCAGTACTTC.

This chain connects TRBV5-4 to TRBJ2-7; 10 bases map to TRBD2. CDR3 length: 14 residues. Germline CDR1 and CDR2: SGHNT and YYREEE (reference sequence). Trimming removed 4 bases from V and 7 bases from J; junction bases left unmatched: 8. DNA for the CDR3: TGTGCCAGCAGCGTTACTAGCGGGACGAGGGAGCAGTACTTC. Translation: CASSVTSGTREQYF.

DNA for the CDR3: TGTGCCAGCAGCGTTGGACACTCCTACGAGCAGTACTTC. It encodes CASSVGHSYEQYF. The chain joins TRBV7-3 to TRBJ2-7; D may be TRBD1 (5 bases). The CDR3 has 13 residues. Germline V gene sequence: CDR1 SGHTA, CDR2 FQGTGA. Trimming pared 5 bases from V and 0 bases from J, leaving 8 bases between.

The rearrangement joins TRBV7-2 to TRBJ2-7, with 9 positions matching TRBD2. The ends lost 2 bases at V and 1 base at J; junction bases unmatched: 9. CDR1 is SGHTA, CDR2 FQGNSA, per germline. This CDR3 has 17 amino acids. In DNA form, the CDR3 reads TGTGCCAGCAGCTTAAGAAGGGCTAGCGGGACTTCCTACGAGCAGTACTTC. It is translated as CASSLRRASGTSYEQYF.

This sequence joins TRBV7-9 and TRBJ2-5; D is perhaps TRBD1 (6 bases). The CDR3 covers 15 residues. Per the germline V gene, CDR1 is SEHNR and CDR2 is FQNEAQ (reference sequence). V was clipped by 5 bases and J by 2 bases, with 15 bases between them. The CDR3 here is CASSNRVLLQETQYF. The CDR3 coding sequence is TGTGCCAGCAGCAACAGGGTCCTTTTACAAGAGACCCAGTACTTC. Full variable domain (missing parts from reference TRBV7-9 and TRBJ2-5): DTGVSQNPRHKITKRGQNVTFRCDPISEHNRLYWYRQTLGQGPEFLTYFQNEAQLEKSRLLSDRFSAERPKGSFSTLEIQRTEQGDSAMYLCASSNRVLLQETQYFGPGTRLLVL.

The CDR3 is CAISVPGGGYGYTF. For the CDR3, the DNA is TGTGCCATCAGTGTCCCGGGAGGAGGGTATGGCTACACCTTC. The genes are TRBV10-3 and TRBJ1-2; D is unresolved. V was trimmed by 4 bases and J by 5 bases, leaving 14 bases between them. The CDR3 covers 14 residues. Germline lookup yields CDR1 ENHRY and CDR2 SYGVKD.

The rearrangement links TRBV25-1 to TRBJ1-1; a possible D gene is TRBD1 (5 bases). Trimming stripped 1 base from V and 5 bases from J, with 11 bases between. CDR1 is MGHDK and CDR2 is SYGVNS in the germline V gene. CDR3 length: 14 amino acids. In nucleotides, the CDR3 is TGTGCCAGCAGTGAATGGGGGGTTGTTACTGAAGCTTTCTTT. Its protein is CASSEWGVVTEAFF.

This chain joins TRBV5-1 and TRBJ2-5; D may match TRBD1 or TRBD2 (5 bases each). With 4 bases removed from V and 1 base from J, the gap between germline ends came to 11 bases. Looked up from germline, CDR1 is SGHRS and CDR2 is YFSETQ. This CDR3 comprises 14 residues. The CDR3 nucleotides read TGCGCCAGCAGCGGAGGTAGGGGCCAAGAGACCCAGTACTTC. Residues: CASSGGRGQETQYF. Drawing the rest from reference TRBV5-1 and TRBJ2-5, the complete variable domain is KAGVTQTPRYLIKTRGQQVTLSCSPISGHRSVSWYQQTPGQGLQFLFEYFSETQRNKGNFPGRFSGRQFSNSRSEMNVSTLELGDSALYLCASSGGRGQETQYFGPGTRLLVL.

V gene TRBV4-1 combines with J gene TRBJ2-1; no definite D call. Germline CDR1 and CDR2: MGHRA and YSYEKL. CDR3 length: 13 residues. Trimming shortened V by 4 bases and J by 6 bases, and 10 bases separated the two germline ends. The CDR3, as DNA: TGCGCCAGCAGCCCTAGTTTCAGCAATGAGCAGTTCTTC. It yields the protein CASSPSFSNEQFF.

Comment on this clone: Other DNA sequences in the sample encode the same CDR3. This chain links TRBV7-2 with TRBJ2-1; TRBD2 agrees at 13 bases. J was trimmed by 6 bases and V by 1 base; bases with no gene match: 0. Germline loops: CDR1 SGHTA, CDR2 FQGNSA. The CDR3 has 15 amino acids. CDR3 DNA sequence: TGTGCCAGCAGCTTAGGACTAGCGGGAGGCAATGAGCAGTTCTTC. This gives the protein CASSLGLAGGNEQFF.

This clone appeared a single time. The chain uses TRBV13 and TRBJ2-1, with TRBD2 matching 8 bases. The junction had 16 bases not matched to a gene; V was cut back by 5 bases and J by 7 bases. Per the germline V gene, CDR1 is PRHDT and CDR2 is FYEKMQ (reference sequence). The CDR3 contains 17 residues. CDR3 amino acids: CASSPDPSGFLRNEQFF. CDR3 sequence (DNA): TGTGCCAGCAGCCCAGACCCTAGCGGGTTCTTAAGGAATGAGCAGTTCTTC.

This chain uses TRBV5-5 with TRBJ1-2; a weak D match, TRBD1 (6 bases). The V and J ends lost 5 bases and 8 bases respectively, with 22 bases between them. CDR1 is SGHKS and CDR2 is YYEKEE in the germline V gene (reference sequence). The length of the CDR3 is 15 residues. The CDR3 region has the DNA TGTGCCAGCAGGCGACAGGCGGACCGGGGTGGAGGCTACACCTTC. Protein product: CASRRQADRGGGYTF.

J is TRBJ2-1 and V is TRBV7-9; D unresolved. Between the trimmed V and J ends, which lost 5 bases and 2 bases, there was a span of 13 bases. CDR3 length: 15 residues. Germline assignment: CDR1 SEHNR and CDR2 FQNEAQ (reference sequence). In nucleotides, the CDR3 is TGTGCCAGCAGCCTGCTACCAGCGCCCTACAATGAGCAGTTCTTC. This sequence encodes CASSLLPAPYNEQFF.

The V and J genes are TRBV28 and TRBJ2-5, with 8 bases lining up with TRBD1. The germline CDR1 and CDR2 sequences are MDHEN and SYDVKM. This CDR3 is 15 amino acids long. After removal of 5 bases from V and 1 base from J, the junction contained 6 bases not matched to a gene. The CDR3 nucleotides are TGTGCCAGCAGTCCCACGGGACAGGTCCAAGAGACCCAGTACTTC. This translates into CASSPTGQVQETQYF.

The V call is TRBV5-1, the J call TRBJ2-5; TRBD2 is a possible D gene (6 bases). Germline loops: CDR1 SGHRS, CDR2 YFSETQ. V was clipped by 7 bases and J by 5 bases, with 12 bases between them. The CDR3 sequence is 12 residues long. CDR3: CASAAGRETQYF. Here the CDR3 DNA reads TGCGCCAGCGCGGCGGGAAGGGAGACCCAGTACTTC.

This sequence joins TRBV28 and TRBJ2-5, with 8 positions matching TRBD2. Losses at the gene ends were 3 bases for V and 5 bases for J; bases not matched to a gene: 8. CDR3 length: 15 amino acids. CDR1 MDHEN and CDR2 SYDVKM come from the germline V gene. The CDR3 is CASSFPGGPGETQYF. The CDR3 nucleotides are TGTGCCAGCAGTTTCCCGGGAGGGCCGGGGGAGACCCAGTACTTC. The full variable domain, completed using reference TRBV28 and TRBJ2-5, is DVKVTQSSRYLVKRTGEKVFLECVQDMDHENMFWYRQDPGLGLRLIYFSYDVKMKEKGDIPEGYSVSREKKERFSLILESASTNQTSMYLCASSFPGGPGETQYFGPGTRLLVL.

The V call is TRBV5-1, the J call TRBJ2-3; 7 bases match TRBD2. Trimming cost V 1 base and J 0 bases; bases outside gene matches: 8. This CDR3 contains 17 residues. The V gene's germline CDR1 is SGHRS and CDR2 YFSETQ. The CDR3: CASSLRGSGSSTDTQYF. The CDR3 region has the DNA TGCGCCAGCAGCTTGAGGGGTAGCGGGTCTAGCACAGATACGCAGTATTTT.

The CDR3 DNA reads as TGTGCCACCAGCAGCCAATTTGAAGATACGCAGTATTTT. Protein: CATSSQFEDTQYF. This rearrangement joins TRBV15 to TRBJ2-3; D unclear. The CDR3 consists of 13 residues. V was pared by 3 bases and J by 5 bases, with 9 bases between. CDR1 and CDR2 (germline): LNHNV, YYDKDF (reference sequence).

This chain uses TRBV27 with TRBJ2-7; D perhaps matches TRBD1 (5 bases). The CDR3 covers 18 residues. The V end lost 2 bases, the J end lost 2 bases, and 22 bases lay between the germline ends. Germline loops: CDR1 MNHEY, CDR2 SMNVEV (reference sequence). The CDR3 loop reads CASSLTGRDWGRTYEQYF. CDR3 bases: TGTGCCAGCAGTTTAACGGGCAGGGATTGGGGCCGAACCTACGAGCAGTACTTC.

V and J are TRBV27 and TRBJ1-6; tentatively, D is TRBD1 (6 bases). Per germline, CDR1 MNHEY and CDR2 SMNVEV (reference sequence). The CDR3 runs to 15 residues. Trimming removed 4 bases from V and 10 bases from J, with 17 bases in between. The CDR3 sequence is CASSSRQELRSPLHF. DNA of the CDR3: TGTGCCAGCAGTTCCCGACAGGAATTGAGATCACCCCTCCACTTT.

V is TRBV27 and J is TRBJ1-6; D is perhaps TRBD1 (6 bases). Germline V gene sequence: CDR1 MNHEY, CDR2 SMNVEV (reference sequence). V lost 0 bases and J 0 bases, leaving 15 bases between the germline ends. This CDR3 has 19 residues. CDR3 sequence reads: CASSLSRGLLNSYNSPLHF. The CDR3 DNA reads TGTGCCAGCAGTTTATCCCGGGGGCTATTGAACTCCTATAATTCACCCCTCCACTTT.

This chain joins TRBV28 and TRBJ2-5; D remains unclear. CDR3 size: 15 residues. Germline V gives CDR1 MDHEN, CDR2 SYDVKM. V gave up 7 bases and J gave up 6 bases, with 21 bases separating them. This CDR3 reads CASNFPSKHIQTQYF. In DNA, the CDR3 is TGTGCCAGCAATTTCCCTAGTAAACACATCCAGACCCAGTACTTC.

The chain has TRBV7-2 and TRBJ2-1; TRBD2 matches at 9 bases. Per the germline V gene, CDR1 is SGHTA and CDR2 is FQGNSA. The trim removed 4 bases at V and 5 bases at J, leaving 12 bases unmatched. The CDR3 has 17 residues. CDR3 in amino acids: CASSSPPWASGDNEQFF. CDR3 nucleotide sequence: TGTGCCAGCAGCTCCCCTCCGTGGGCTAGCGGGGACAATGAGCAGTTCTTC.

The V call is TRBV5-4, the J call TRBJ2-1; D gene uncertain. This CDR3 spans 14 amino acids. Germline V gives CDR1 SGHNT, CDR2 YYREEE (reference sequence). V was clipped by 4 bases and J by 7 bases, with 15 bases between them. The CDR3 bases are TGTGCCAGCAGCATGCCTGCGATGGGTAATGAGCAGTTCTTC. Translated: CASSMPAMGNEQFF. The entire variable domain, with the rest obtained from reference TRBV5-4 and TRBJ2-1, is as follows: ETGVTQSPTHLIKTRGQQVTLRCSSQSGHNTVSWYQQALGQGPQFIFQYYREEENGRGNFPPRFSGLQFPNYSSELNVNALELDDSALYLCASSMPAMGNEQFFGPGTRLTVL.